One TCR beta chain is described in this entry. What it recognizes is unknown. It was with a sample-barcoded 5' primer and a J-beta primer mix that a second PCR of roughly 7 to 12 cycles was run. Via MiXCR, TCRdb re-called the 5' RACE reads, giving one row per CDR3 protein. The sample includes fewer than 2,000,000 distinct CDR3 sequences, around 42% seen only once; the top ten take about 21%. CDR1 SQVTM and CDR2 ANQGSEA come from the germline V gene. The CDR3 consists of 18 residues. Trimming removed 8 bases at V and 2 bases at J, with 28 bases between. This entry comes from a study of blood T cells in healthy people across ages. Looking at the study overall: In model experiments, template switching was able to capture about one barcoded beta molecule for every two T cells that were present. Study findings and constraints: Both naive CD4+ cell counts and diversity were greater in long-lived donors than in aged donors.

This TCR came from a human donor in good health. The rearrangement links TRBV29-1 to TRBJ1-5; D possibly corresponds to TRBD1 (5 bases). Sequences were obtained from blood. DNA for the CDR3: TGCAGCTCGACGACGGGACCCTCTAATTCGGTCGGCAATCAGCCCCAGCATTTT. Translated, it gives CSSTTGPSNSVGNQPQHF. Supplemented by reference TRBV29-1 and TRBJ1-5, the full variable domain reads SAVISQKPSRDICQRGTSLTIQCQVDSQVTMMFWYRQQPGQSLTLIATANQGSEATYESGFVIDKFPISRPNLTFSTLTVSNMSPEDSSIYLCSSTTGPSNSVGNQPQHFGDGTRLSIL.